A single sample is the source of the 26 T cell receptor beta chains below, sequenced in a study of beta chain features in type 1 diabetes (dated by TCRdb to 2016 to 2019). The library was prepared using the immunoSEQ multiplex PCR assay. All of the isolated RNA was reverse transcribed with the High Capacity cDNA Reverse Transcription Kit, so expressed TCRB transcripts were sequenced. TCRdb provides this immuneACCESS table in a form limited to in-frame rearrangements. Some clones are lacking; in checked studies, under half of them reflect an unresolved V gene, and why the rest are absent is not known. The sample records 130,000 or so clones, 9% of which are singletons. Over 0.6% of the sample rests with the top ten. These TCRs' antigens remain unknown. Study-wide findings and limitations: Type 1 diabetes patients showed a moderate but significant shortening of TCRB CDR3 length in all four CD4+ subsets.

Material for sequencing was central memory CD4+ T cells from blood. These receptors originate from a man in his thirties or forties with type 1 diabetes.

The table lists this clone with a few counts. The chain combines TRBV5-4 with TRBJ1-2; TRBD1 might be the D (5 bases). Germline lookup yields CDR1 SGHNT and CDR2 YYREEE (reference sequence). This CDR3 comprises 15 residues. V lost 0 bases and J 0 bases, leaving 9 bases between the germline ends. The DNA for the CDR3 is TGTGCCAGCAGCTTGGTCTCAGGGTCTAACTATGGCTACACCTTC. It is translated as CASSLVSGSNYGYTF.

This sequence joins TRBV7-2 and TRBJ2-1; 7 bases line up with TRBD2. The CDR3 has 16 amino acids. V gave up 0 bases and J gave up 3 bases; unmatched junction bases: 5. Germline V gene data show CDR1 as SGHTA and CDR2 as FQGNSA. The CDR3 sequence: CASSLALASGYNEQFF. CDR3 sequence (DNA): TGTGCCAGCAGCTTAGCGCTGGCTAGCGGCTACAATGAGCAGTTCTTC.

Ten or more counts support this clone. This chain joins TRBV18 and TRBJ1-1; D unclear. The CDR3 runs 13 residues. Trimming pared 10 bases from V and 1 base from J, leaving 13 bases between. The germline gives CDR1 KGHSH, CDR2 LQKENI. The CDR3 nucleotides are TGTGCCACCCGGTCTGGTGAGAACACTGAAGCTTTCTTT. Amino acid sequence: CATRSGENTEAFF.

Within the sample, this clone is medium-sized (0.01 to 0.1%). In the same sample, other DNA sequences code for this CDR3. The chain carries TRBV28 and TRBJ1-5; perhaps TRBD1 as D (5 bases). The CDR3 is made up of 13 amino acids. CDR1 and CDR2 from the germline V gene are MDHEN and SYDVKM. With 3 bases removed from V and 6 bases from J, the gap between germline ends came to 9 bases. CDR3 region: CASSLSQGQPQHF. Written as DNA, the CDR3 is TGTGCCAGCAGTTTGTCGCAGGGTCAGCCCCAGCATTTT.

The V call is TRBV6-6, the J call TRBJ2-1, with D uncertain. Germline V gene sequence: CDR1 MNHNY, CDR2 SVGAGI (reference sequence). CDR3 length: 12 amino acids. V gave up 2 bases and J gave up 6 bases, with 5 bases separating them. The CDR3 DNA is TGTGCCAGCAGTTACGCCGGCAATGAGCAGTTCTTC. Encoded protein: CASSYAGNEQFF.

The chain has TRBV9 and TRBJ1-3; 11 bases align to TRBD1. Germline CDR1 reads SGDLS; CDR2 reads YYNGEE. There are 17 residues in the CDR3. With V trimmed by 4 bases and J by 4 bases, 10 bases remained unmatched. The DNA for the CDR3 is TGTGCCAGCAGCACATCCGGGACAGGGGGATCGGGAAACACCATATATTTT. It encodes CASSTSGTGGSGNTIYF.

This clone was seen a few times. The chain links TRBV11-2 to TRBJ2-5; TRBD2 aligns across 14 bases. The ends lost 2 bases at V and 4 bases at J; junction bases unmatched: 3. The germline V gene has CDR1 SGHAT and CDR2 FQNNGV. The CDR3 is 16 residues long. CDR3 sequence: CASSLYGTSGGETQYF. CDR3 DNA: TGTGCCAGCAGCTTATACGGGACTAGCGGGGGAGAGACCCAGTACTTC.

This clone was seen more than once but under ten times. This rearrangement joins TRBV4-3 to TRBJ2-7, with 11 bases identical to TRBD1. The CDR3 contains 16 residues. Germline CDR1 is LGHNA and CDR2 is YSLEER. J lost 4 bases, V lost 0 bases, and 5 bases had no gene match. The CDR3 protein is CASSQEGGQGGYEQYF. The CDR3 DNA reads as TGCGCCAGCAGCCAAGAGGGGGGACAGGGGGGGTACGAGCAGTACTTC.

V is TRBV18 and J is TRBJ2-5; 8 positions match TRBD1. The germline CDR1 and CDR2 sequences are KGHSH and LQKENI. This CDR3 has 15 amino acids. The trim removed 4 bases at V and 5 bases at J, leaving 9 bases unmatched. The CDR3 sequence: CASSLSDRGSETQYF. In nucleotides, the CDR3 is TGTGCCAGCTCACTCTCCGACAGGGGATCCGAGACCCAGTACTTC.

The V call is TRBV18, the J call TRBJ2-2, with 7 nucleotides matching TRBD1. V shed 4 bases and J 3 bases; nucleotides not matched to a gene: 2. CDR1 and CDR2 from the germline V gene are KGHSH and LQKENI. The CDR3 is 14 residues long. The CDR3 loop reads CASSQGTDTGELFF. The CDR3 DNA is TGTGCCAGCTCACAAGGGACAGACACCGGGGAGCTGTTTTTT.

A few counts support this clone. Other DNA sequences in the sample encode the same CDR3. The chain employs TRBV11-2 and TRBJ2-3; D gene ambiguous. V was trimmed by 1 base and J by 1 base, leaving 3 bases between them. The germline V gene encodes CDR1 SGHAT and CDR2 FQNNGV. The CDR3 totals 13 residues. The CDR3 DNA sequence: TGTGCCAGCAGCTTAGCCGGCACAGATACGCAGTATTTT. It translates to CASSLAGTDTQYF.

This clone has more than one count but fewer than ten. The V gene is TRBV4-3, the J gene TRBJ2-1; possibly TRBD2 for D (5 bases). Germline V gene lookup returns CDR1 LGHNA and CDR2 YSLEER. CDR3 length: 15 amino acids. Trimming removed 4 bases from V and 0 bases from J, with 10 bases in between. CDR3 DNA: TGCGCCAGCAGCCCTGGACTGAGCTCCTACAATGAGCAGTTCTTC. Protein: CASSPGLSSYNEQFF.

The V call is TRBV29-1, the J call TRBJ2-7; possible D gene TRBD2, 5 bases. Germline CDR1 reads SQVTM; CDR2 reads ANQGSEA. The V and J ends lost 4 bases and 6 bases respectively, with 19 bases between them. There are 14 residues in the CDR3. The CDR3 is CSVGGDGVVGEQYF. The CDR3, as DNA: TGCAGCGTTGGGGGAGACGGGGTGGTGGGCGAGCAGTACTTC.

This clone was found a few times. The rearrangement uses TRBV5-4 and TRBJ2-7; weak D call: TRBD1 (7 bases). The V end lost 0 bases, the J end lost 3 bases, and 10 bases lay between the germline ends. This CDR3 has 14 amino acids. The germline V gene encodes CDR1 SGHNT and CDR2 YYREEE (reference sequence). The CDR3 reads CASSLDRGGYEQYF. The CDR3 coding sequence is TGTGCCAGCAGCTTGGACAGGGGAGGCTACGAGCAGTACTTC. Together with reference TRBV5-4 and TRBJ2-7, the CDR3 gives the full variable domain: ETGVTQSPTHLIKTRGQQVTLRCSSQSGHNTVSWYQQALGQGPQFIFQYYREEENGRGNFPPRFSGLQFPNYSSELNVNALELDDSALYLCASSLDRGGYEQYFGPGTRLTVT.

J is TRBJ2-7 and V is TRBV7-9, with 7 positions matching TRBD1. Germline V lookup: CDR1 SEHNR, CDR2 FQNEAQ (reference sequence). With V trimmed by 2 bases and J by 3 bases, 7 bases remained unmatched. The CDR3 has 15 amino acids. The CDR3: CASSLRQGPGYEQYF. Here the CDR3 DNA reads TGTGCCAGCAGCTTACGACAGGGCCCCGGCTACGAGCAGTACTTC.

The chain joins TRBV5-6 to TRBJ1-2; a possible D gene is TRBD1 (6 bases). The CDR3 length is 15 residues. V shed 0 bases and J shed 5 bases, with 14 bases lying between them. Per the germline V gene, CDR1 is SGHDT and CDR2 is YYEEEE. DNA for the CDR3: TGTGCCAGCAGCTTGGAGAGGGACATCATTTATGGCTACACCTTC. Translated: CASSLERDIIYGYTF. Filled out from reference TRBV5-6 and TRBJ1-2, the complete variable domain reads DAGVTQSPTHLIKTRGQQVTLRCSPKSGHDTVSWYQQALGQGPQFIFQYYEEEERQRGNFPDRFSGHQFPNYSSELNVNALLLGDSALYLCASSLERDIIYGYTFGSGTRLTVV.

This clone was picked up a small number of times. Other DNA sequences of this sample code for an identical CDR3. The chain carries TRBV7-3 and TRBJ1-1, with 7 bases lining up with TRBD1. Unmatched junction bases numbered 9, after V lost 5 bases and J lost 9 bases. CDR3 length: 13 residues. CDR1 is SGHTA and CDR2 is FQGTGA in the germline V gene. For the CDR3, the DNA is TGTGCCAGCAGCGTACAACAGGGGCGTAAAGCTTTCTTT. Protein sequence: CASSVQQGRKAFF.

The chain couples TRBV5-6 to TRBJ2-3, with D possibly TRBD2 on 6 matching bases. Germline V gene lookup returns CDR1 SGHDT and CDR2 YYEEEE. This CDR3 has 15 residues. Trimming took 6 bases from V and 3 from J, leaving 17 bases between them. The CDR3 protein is CASTSRLVGTDTQYF. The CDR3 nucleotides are TGTGCCAGCACCAGTCGACTAGTAGGGACAGATACGCAGTATTTT.

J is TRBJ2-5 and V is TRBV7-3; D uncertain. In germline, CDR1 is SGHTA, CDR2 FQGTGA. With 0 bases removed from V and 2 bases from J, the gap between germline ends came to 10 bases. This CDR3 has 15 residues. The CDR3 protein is CASSLTATQQETQYF. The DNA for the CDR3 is TGTGCCAGCAGCTTAACGGCAACACAACAAGAGACCCAGTACTTC.

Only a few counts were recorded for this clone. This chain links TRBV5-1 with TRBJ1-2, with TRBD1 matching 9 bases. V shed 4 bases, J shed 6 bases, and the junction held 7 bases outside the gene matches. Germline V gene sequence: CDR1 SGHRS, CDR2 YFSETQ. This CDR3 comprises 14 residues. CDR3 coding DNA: TGCGCCAGCAGCCCACAGGGACAGGGAGATGGCTACACCTTC. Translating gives CASSPQGQGDGYTF.

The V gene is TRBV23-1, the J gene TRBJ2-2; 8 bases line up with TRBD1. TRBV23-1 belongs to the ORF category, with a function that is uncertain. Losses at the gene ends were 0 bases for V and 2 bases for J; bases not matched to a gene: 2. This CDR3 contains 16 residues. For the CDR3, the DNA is TGCGCCAGCAGTCAATCGGGACAGGCAAACACCGGGGAGCTGTTTTTT. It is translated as CASSQSGQANTGELFF.

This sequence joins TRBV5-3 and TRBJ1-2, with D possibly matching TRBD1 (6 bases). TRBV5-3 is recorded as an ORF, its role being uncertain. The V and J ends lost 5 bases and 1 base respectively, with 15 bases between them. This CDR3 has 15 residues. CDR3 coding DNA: TGTGCCAGAAGACAAAAAGGACAGTTTAACTATGGCTACACCTTC. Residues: CARRQKGQFNYGYTF.

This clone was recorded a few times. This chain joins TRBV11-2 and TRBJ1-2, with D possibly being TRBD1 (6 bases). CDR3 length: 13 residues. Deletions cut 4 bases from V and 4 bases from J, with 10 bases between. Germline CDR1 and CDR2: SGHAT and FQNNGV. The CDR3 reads CASSSGHLYGYTF. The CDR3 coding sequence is TGTGCCAGCAGCTCGGGACACCTCTATGGCTACACCTTC.

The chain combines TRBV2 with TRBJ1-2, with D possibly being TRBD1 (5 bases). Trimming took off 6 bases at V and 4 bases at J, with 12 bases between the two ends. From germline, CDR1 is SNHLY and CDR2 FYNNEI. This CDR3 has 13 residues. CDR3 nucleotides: TGTGCCAGCAGGTTGAGTCAGGGCTATGGCTACACCTTC. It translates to CASRLSQGYGYTF.

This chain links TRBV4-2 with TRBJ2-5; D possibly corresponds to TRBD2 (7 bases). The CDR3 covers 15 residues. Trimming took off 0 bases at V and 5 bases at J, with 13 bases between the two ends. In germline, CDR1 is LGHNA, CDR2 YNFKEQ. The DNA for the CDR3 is TGTGCCAGCAGCCAAGAAGAGAGGGGGGGTGAGACCCAGTACTTC. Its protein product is CASSQEERGGETQYF.

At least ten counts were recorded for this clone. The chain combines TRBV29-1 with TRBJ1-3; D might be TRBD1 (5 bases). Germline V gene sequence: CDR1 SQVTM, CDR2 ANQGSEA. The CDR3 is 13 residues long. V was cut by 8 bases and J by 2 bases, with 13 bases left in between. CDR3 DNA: TGCAGCACTTGGGGGGATACTGGAAACACCATATATTTT. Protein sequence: CSTWGDTGNTIYF.